The 5 T cell receptor beta chains below were found in one sample sequenced in a study of radiotherapy plus CTLA-4 blockade in lung cancer. Using immunoSEQ multiplex PCR, the repertoire was profiled, and TCRdb retains in-frame clones only, with some absent. The table lists more than 75,000 clones, 82% of them singletons, with more than 20% in the top ten. The input for sequencing was peripheral blood, taken from a patient treated with radiotherapy plus ipilimumab. The receptors come from a human donor with non-small cell lung cancer that progressed on radiotherapy plus ipilimumab.

The J gene is TRBJ2-1, the V gene TRBV27; D is ambiguous. Trimming stripped 5 bases from V and 7 bases from J, with 12 bases between. CDR1 is MNHEY and CDR2 is SMNVEV in the germline V gene (reference sequence). This CDR3 spans 13 amino acids. Here the CDR3 reads CASSPNLGNEQFF. In nucleotides, the CDR3 is TGTGCCAGCAGTCCCAACCTGGGGAATGAGCAGTTCTTC.

This chain uses TRBV2 with TRBJ2-5, with a weak D call TRBD1 (6 bases). The CDR3 loop spans 15 amino acids. V lost 0 bases and J lost 3, with 11 bases in between. Germline V gene data show CDR1 as SNHLY and CDR2 as FYNNEI. CDR3 sequence reads: CASSEARTEKETQYF. CDR3 nucleotide sequence: TGTGCCAGCAGTGAAGCCAGGACAGAGAAAGAGACCCAGTACTTC.

Here the CDR3 reads CASSHGTSGNTIYF. In nucleotides, the CDR3 is TGTGCCAGCAGCCACGGGACGTCTGGAAACACCATATATTTT. The genes are TRBV16 and TRBJ1-3; the D gene is possibly TRBD1 (5 bases). Germline CDR1 and CDR2: KGHSY and FQNENV. The CDR3 is 14 amino acids. Deletions cut 3 bases from V and 1 base from J, with 7 bases between.

The table lists this clone with a few counts. The V gene is TRBV7-3, the J gene TRBJ2-2, with D possibly TRBD2 on 5 matching bases. Trimming removed 2 bases at V and 1 base at J, with 8 bases between. CDR1 is SGHTA and CDR2 is FQGTGA in the germline V gene. This CDR3 has 15 amino acids. CDR3 amino acids: CASSLDGMNTGELFF. CDR3 nucleotides: TGTGCCAGCAGCTTAGACGGGATGAACACCGGGGAGCTGTTTTTT.

V and J are TRBV11-2 and TRBJ2-7; 12 nucleotides line up with TRBD2. Trimming took 5 bases from V and 7 from J; bases not matched to a gene: 12. The V gene's germline CDR1 is SGHAT and CDR2 FQNNGV. The CDR3 covers 16 residues. CDR3 amino acids: CASSKTGTSGFSEQYV. Written as DNA, the CDR3 is TGTGCCAGCAGCAAAACCGGGACTAGCGGGTTCTCAGAGCAGTACGTC.